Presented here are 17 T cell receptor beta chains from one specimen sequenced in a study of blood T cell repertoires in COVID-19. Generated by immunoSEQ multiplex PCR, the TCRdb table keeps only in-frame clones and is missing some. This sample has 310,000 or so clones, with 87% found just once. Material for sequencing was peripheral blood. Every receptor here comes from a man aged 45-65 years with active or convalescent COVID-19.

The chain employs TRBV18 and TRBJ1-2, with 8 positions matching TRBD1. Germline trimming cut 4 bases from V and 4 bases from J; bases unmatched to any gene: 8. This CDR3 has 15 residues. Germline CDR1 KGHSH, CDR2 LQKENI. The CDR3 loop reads CASSLGQGLTYGYTF. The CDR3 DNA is TGTGCCAGCTCACTTGGACAGGGACTAACCTATGGCTACACCTTC.

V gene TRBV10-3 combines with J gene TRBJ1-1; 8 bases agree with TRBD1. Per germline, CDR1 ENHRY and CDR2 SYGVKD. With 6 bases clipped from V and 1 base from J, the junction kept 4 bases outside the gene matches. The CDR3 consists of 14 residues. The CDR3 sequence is CAIRSTGENTEAFF. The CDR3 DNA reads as TGTGCCATCAGATCGACAGGGGAGAACACTGAAGCTTTCTTT.

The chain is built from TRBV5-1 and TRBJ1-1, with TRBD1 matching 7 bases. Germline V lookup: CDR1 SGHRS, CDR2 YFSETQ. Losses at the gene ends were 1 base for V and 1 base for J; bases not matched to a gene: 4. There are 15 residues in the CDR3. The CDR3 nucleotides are TGCGCCAGCAGCTTGTTCGGGACAGCGAACACTGAAGCTTTCTTT. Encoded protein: CASSLFGTANTEAFF.

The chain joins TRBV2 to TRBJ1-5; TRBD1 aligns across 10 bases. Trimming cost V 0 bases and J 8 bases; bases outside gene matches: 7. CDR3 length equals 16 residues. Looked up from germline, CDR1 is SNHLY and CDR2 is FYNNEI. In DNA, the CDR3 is TGTGCCAGCAGTGAAGCGGGGGGACAGGGGAGGAAGCCCCAGCATTTT. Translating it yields CASSEAGGQGRKPQHF.

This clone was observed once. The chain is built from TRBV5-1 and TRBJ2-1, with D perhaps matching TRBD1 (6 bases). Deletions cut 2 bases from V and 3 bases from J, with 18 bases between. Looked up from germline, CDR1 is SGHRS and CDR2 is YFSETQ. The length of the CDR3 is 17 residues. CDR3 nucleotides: TGCGCCAGCAGCTTAAGAGGGACATCTACTTACTACAATGAGCAGTTCTTC. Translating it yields CASSLRGTSTYYNEQFF.

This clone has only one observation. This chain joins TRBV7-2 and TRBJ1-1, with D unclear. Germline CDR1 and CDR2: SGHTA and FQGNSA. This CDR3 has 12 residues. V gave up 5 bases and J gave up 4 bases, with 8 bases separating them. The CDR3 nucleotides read TGTGCCAGCAGCCCCTCCCGCACTGAAGCTTTCTTT. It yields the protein CASSPSRTEAFF.

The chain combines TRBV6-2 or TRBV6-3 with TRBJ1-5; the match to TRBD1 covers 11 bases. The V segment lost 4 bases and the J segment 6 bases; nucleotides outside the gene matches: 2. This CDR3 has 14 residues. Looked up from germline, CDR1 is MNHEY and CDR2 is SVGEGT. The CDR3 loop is CASSLDRGRQPQHF. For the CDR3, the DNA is TGTGCCAGCAGTTTGGACAGGGGGCGTCAGCCCCAGCATTTT.

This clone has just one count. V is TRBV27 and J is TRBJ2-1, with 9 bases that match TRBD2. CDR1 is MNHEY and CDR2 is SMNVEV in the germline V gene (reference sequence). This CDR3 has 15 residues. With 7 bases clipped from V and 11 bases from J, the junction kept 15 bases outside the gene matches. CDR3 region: CASTFTGAGGSQQFF. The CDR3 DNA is TGTGCCAGCACCTTTACGGGAGCGGGAGGATCGCAGCAGTTCTTC.

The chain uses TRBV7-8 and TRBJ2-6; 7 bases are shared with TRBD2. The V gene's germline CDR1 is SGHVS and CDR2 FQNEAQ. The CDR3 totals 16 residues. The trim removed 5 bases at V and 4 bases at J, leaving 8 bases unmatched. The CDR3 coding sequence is TGTGCCAGCAGCCTTACGGGGGGATCGGGGGCCAACGTCCTGACTTTC. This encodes CASSLTGGSGANVLTF.

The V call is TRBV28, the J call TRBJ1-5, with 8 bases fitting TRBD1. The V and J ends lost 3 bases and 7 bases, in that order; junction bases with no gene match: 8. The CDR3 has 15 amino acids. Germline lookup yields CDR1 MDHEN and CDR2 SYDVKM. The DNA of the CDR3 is TGTGCCAGCAGTTTGAGGACAGGGTTTACCCAGCCCCAGCATTTT. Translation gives CASSLRTGFTQPQHF.

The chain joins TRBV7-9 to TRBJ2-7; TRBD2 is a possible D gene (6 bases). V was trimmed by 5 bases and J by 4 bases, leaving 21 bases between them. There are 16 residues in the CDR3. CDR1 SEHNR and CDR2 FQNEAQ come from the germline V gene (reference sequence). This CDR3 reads CASSRLSGTVQYEQYF. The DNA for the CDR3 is TGTGCCAGCAGCCGGCTATCAGGGACTGTCCAATACGAGCAGTACTTC. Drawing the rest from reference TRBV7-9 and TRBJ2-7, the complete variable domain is DTGVSQNPRHKITKRGQNVTFRCDPISEHNRLYWYRQTLGQGPEFLTYFQNEAQLEKSRLLSDRFSAERPKGSFSTLEIQRTEQGDSAMYLCASSRLSGTVQYEQYFGPGTRLTVT.

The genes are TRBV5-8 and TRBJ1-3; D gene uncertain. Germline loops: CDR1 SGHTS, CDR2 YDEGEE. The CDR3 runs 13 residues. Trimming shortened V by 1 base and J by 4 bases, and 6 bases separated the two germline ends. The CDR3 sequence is CASSLMRGNTIYF. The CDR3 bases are TGTGCCAGCAGCTTGATGCGGGGAAACACCATATATTTT.

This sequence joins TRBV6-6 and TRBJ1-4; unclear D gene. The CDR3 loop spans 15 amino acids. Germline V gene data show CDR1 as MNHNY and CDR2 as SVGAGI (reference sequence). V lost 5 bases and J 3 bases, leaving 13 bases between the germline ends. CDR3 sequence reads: CASSQISMANEKLFF. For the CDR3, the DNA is TGTGCCAGCAGTCAAATTAGTATGGCTAATGAAAAACTGTTTTTT.

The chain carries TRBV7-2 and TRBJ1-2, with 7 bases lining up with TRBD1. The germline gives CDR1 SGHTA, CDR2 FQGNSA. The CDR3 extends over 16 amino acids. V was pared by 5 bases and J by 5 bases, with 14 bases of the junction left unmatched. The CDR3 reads CASSKPGQEPPYGYTF. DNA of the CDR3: TGTGCCAGCAGCAAACCCGGACAGGAGCCTCCGTATGGCTACACCTTC.

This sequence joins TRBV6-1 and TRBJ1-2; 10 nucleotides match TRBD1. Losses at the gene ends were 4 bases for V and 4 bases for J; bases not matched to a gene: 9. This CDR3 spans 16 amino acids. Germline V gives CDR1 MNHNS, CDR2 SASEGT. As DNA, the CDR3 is TGTGCCAGCAGTGCGACAGGGGGCCTAAGTAGCTATGGCTACACCTTC. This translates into CASSATGGLSSYGYTF.

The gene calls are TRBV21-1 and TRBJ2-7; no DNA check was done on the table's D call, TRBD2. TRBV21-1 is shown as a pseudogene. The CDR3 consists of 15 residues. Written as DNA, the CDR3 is TGTGCCAGCAGCATAAGACTAGCGGGAGGGCCCGAGCAGTACTTC. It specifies CASSIRLAGGPEQYF.

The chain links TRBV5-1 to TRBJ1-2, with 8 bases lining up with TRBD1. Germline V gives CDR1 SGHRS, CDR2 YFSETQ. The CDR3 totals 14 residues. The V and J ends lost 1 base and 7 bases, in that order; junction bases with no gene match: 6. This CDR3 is CASSLLQGESGYTF. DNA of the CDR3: TGCGCCAGCAGCTTGTTACAGGGGGAAAGTGGCTACACCTTC.